The clone carrying this T cell receptor (beta chain) has just a few counts. V trimming: 4 bases; J trimming: 5 bases; junction bases outside the gene matches: 6. The germline gives CDR1 SGHNT, CDR2 YYREEE (reference sequence). The CDR3 consists of 16 residues. Autoimmune disease history or systemic immunosuppression meant exclusion. This table comes from immunoSEQ multiplex PCR, and its TCRdb copy is limited to in-frame clones, with some not included. The sample comprises about 72,000 clones, around 88% of which are singletons, and approximately 0.86% rests with the top ten. The sample originates from a study of OX40 agonist ivuxolimab in advanced cancers.

Sequences were derived from CD4+ or CD8+ T cells sorted from blood, sampled in a trial of the OX40 agonist ivuxolimab. V is TRBV5-4 and J is TRBJ2-3; 14 bases are shared with TRBD2. This clonotype was sampled from an adult with an advanced solid tumor such as melanoma, head and neck, liver or kidney cancer. CDR3 amino acids: CASSKGLAGVGDTQYF. CDR3 coding DNA: TGTGCCAGCAGCAAGGGACTAGCGGGAGTCGGAGATACGCAGTATTTT.